What follows describes a single T cell receptor (beta chain). Antigen unknown. The read ends 3 residues before the CDR3 terminus; that terminus is restored from the germline J gene. This sample is drawn from a study of T cells in women clearing cervical HPV infection. Regarding the study as a whole: Combining TCR richness with V gene abundances gave around 0.83 AUC. CIN3+ cases had significantly higher TCR repertoire richness than controls, but evenness did not differ.

Method: immunoSEQ multiplex PCR; TCRdb's copy keeps in-frame clones and lacks some. The sample table includes approximately 16,000 clones. The germline V gene has CDR1 KGHSH and CDR2 LQKENI. The CDR3 is 13 residues long. The chain has TRBV18 and TRBJ1-2, with D maybe TRBD1 (5 bases). This receptor was obtained from a woman between 18 and 70 years old with a cervical HPV16 infection that either progressed to CIN3+ or cleared (not recorded which). The sample comprised blood buffy coat. Partial CDR3 DNA: TGTGCCAGCTCACCAGGGGAGGGGTTGGAC. This translates into CASSPGEGLD. The full CDR3 reads CASSPGEGLDYTF.